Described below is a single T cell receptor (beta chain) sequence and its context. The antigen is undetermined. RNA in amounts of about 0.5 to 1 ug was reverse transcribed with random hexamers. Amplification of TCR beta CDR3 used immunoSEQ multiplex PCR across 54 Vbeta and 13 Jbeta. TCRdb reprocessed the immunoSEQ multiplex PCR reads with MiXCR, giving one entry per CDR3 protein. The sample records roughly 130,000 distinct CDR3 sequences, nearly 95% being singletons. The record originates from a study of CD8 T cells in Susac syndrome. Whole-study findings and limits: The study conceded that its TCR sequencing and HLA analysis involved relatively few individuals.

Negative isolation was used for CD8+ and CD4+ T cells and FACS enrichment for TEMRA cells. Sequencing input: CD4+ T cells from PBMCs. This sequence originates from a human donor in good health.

CDR3 protein: CASSQTGNYGYTF. The CDR3 DNA is TGTGCCAGCAGTCAGACAGGGAACTATGGCTACACCTTC. The V gene is TRBV2, the J gene TRBJ1-2, with TRBD1 identical over 7 bases. Looked up from germline, CDR1 is SNHLY and CDR2 is FYNNEI. V lost 5 bases to trimming and J lost 2 bases; unmatched junction nucleotides: 2. The CDR3 is 13 amino acids.